These T cell receptor beta chains were read from a single sample in a study of blood T cell repertoires in COVID-19. Sequenced by immunoSEQ multiplex PCR; TCRdb stores in-frame clones only, minus some. The profile covers hundreds of thousands of clones, with roughly 88% appearing a single time and 9% to 9.5% taken by the ten largest. Sequenced sample: peripheral blood. Source of these receptors: a man younger than 35 with active or convalescent COVID-19. CDR3s include the opening cysteine and the closing phenylalanine or tryptophan. The D gene is left open where the match is weak. Clone size is stated in some rows and not others, as once, few, many or a class when expanded.

j_call: TRBJ2-3; v_call: TRBV19; clone_size: NA; d_call: NA; cdr3_aa: CASSMGSTDTQYF; cdr3_nt: TGTGCCAGTAGTATGGGCAGCACAGATACGCAGTATTTT
j_call: TRBJ1-2; v_call: TRBV19; clone_size: NA; d_call: NA; cdr3_aa: CASSLLVANYGYTF; cdr3_nt: TGTGCCAGTAGTCTCTTAGTTGCTAACTATGGCTACACCTTC
j_call: TRBJ2-7; v_call: TRBV19; clone_size: NA; d_call: NA; cdr3_aa: CASSSQDSAYEQYF; cdr3_nt: TGTGCCAGTAGTTCGCAGGACTCCGCCTACGAGCAGTACTTC
j_call: TRBJ2-6; v_call: TRBV5-8; clone_size: NA; d_call: NA; cdr3_aa: CASRRTGVGANVLTF; cdr3_nt: TGTGCCAGCAGGCGAACGGGGGTCGGGGCCAACGTCCTGACTTTC
j_call: TRBJ1-2; v_call: TRBV19; clone_size: NA; d_call: TRBD1; cdr3_aa: CASSGQGSYTF; cdr3_nt: TGTGCCAGTAGCGGACAGGGTAGCTACACCTTC
j_call: TRBJ1-4; v_call: TRBV5-1; clone_size: NA; d_call: NA; cdr3_aa: CASREGFTNEKLFF; cdr3_nt: TGCGCCAGCAGGGAGGGTTTTACTAATGAAAAACTGTTTTTT
j_call: TRBJ1-4; v_call: TRBV7-9; clone_size: NA; d_call: NA; cdr3_aa: CASSLPGRNEKLFF; cdr3_nt: TGTGCCAGCAGCTTACCGGGGAGGAATGAAAAACTGTTTTTT
j_call: TRBJ2-7; v_call: TRBV5-1; clone_size: NA; d_call: TRBD2; cdr3_aa: CASSPLAGGTYEQYF; cdr3_nt: TGCGCCAGCAGCCCCCTAGCGGGGGGAACCTACGAGCAGTACTTC
j_call: TRBJ1-4; v_call: TRBV3-1/TRBV3-2; clone_size: NA; d_call: NA; cdr3_aa: CASSNSGAENWEKLFF; cdr3_nt: TGTGCCAGCAGCAATAGTGGGGCGGAGAATTGGGAAAAACTGTTTTTT
j_call: TRBJ1-2; v_call: TRBV5-1; clone_size: NA; d_call: NA; cdr3_aa: CASSLYRADYGYTF; cdr3_nt: TGCGCCAGCAGCTTGTACAGGGCGGACTATGGCTACACCTTC
j_call: TRBJ2-2; v_call: TRBV5-6; clone_size: NA; d_call: NA; cdr3_aa: CASSAGLDTGELFF; cdr3_nt: TGTGCCAGCAGCGCGGGGTTGGACACCGGGGAGCTGTTTTTT
j_call: TRBJ2-4; v_call: TRBV27; clone_size: NA; d_call: TRBD1; cdr3_aa: CASSKGGQGLPAKNIQYF; cdr3_nt: TGTGCCAGCAGTAAGGGGGGACAGGGACTGCCCGCCAAAAACATTCAGTACTTC
j_call: TRBJ1-5; v_call: TRBV12-5; clone_size: once; d_call: NA; cdr3_aa: CASGLVGTNSNQPQHF; cdr3_nt: TGTGCTAGTGGTTTGGTAGGGACAAATAGCAATCAGCCCCAGCATTTT
j_call: TRBJ1-1; v_call: TRBV9; clone_size: NA; d_call: NA; cdr3_aa: CASSTPRAGVGMNTEAFF; cdr3_nt: TGTGCCAGCAGCACCCCCCGAGCAGGGGTGGGGATGAACACTGAAGCTTTCTTT
j_call: TRBJ1-1; v_call: TRBV19; clone_size: NA; d_call: NA; cdr3_aa: CASTTGLWRTEAFF; cdr3_nt: TGTGCCAGCACCACAGGTTTGTGGCGAACTGAAGCTTTCTTT
j_call: TRBJ1-6; v_call: TRBV5-1; clone_size: NA; d_call: TRBD1; cdr3_aa: CASSLVAGGRSPLHF; cdr3_nt: TGCGCCAGCAGCTTGGTTGCAGGGGGAAGATCACCCCTCCACTTT
j_call: TRBJ2-4; v_call: TRBV19; clone_size: NA; d_call: NA; cdr3_aa: CASSIVVVRAKNIQYF; cdr3_nt: TGTGCCAGTAGTATAGTAGTGGTGCGAGCCAAAAACATTCAGTACTTC
j_call: TRBJ1-2; v_call: TRBV29-1; clone_size: NA; d_call: NA; cdr3_aa: CSVGGSTDHNYGYTF; cdr3_nt: TGCAGCGTGGGGGGGTCAACAGACCATAACTATGGCTACACCTTC